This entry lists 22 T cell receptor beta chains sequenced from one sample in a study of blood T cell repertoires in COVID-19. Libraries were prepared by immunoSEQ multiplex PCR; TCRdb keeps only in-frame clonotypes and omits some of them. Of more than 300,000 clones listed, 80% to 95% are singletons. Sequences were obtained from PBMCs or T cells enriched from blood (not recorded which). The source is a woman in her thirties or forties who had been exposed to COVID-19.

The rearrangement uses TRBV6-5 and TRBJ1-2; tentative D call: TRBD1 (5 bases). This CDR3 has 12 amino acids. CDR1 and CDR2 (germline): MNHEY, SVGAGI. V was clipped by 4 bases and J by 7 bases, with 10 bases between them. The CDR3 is CASSSGRGGYTF. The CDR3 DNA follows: TGTGCCAGCAGTTCGGGTAGGGGTGGCTACACCTTC.

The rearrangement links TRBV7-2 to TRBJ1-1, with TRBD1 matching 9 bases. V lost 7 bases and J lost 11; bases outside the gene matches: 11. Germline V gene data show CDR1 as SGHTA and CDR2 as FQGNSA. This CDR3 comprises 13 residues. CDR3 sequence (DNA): TGTGCCAGCAACGCACAGGGGGCGCGGGGGGCTTTCTTT. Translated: CASNAQGARGAFF.

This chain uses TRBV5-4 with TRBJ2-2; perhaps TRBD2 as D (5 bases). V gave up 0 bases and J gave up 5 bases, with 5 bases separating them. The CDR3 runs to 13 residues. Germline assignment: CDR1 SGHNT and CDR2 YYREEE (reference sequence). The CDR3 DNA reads TGTGCCAGCAGCTTGGCGGGAACCGGGGAGCTGTTTTTT. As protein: CASSLAGTGELFF. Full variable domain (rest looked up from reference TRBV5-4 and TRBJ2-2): ETGVTQSPTHLIKTRGQQVTLRCSSQSGHNTVSWYQQALGQGPQFIFQYYREEENGRGNFPPRFSGLQFPNYSSELNVNALELDDSALYLCASSLAGTGELFFGEGSRLTVL.

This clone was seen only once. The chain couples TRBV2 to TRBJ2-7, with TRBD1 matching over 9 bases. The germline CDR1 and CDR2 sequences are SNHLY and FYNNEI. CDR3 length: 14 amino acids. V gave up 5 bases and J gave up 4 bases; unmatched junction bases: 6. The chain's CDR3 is CASSTGTGRYEQYF. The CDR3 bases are TGTGCCAGCAGTACCGGGACAGGGAGATACGAGCAGTACTTC.

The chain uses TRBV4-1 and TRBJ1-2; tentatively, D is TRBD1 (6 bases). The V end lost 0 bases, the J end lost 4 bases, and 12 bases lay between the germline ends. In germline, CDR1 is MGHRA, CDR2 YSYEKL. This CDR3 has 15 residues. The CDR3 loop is CASSQEPGTPYGYTF. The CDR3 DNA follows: TGCGCCAGCAGCCAAGAGCCGGGGACACCCTATGGCTACACCTTC.

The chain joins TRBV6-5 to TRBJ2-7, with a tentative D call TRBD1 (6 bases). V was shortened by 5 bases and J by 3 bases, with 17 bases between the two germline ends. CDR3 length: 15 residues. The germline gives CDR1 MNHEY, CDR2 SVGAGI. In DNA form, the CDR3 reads TGTGCCAGCAGTACCGGACAGACGCACAGCTACGAGCAGTACTTC. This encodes CASSTGQTHSYEQYF.

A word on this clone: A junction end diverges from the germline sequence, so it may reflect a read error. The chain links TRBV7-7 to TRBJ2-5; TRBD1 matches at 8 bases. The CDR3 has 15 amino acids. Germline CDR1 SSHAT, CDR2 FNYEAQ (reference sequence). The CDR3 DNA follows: TGTGCTAGCACCCCGACAGGGGCCGGGGGAGAGACCCAGTACTTC. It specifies CASTPTGAGGETQYF. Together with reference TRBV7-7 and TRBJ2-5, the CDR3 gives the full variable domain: GAGVSQSPRYKVTKRGQDVTLRCDPISSHATLYWYQQALGQGPEFLTYFNYEAQPDKSGLPSDRFSAERPEGSISTLTIQRTEQRDSAMYRCASTPTGAGGETQYFGPGTRLLVL.

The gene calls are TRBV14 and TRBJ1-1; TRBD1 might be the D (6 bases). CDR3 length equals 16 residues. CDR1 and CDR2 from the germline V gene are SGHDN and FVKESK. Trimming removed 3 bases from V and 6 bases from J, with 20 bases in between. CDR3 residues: CASSHESWGQGSEAFF. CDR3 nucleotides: TGTGCCAGCAGCCATGAAAGCTGGGGACAAGGCTCTGAAGCTTTCTTT. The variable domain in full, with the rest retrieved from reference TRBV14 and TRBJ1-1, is EAGVTQFPSHSVIEKGQTVTLRCDPISGHDNLYWYRRVMGKEIKFLLHFVKESKQDESGMPNNRFLAERTGGTYSTLKVQPAELEDSGVYFCASSHESWGQGSEAFFGQGTRLTVV.

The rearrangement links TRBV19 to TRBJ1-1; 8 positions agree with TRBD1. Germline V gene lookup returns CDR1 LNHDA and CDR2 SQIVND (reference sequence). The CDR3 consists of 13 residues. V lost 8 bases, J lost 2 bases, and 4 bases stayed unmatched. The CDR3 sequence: CASLGQGNTEAFF. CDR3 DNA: TGTGCCAGTCTCGGACAGGGAAACACTGAAGCTTTCTTT.

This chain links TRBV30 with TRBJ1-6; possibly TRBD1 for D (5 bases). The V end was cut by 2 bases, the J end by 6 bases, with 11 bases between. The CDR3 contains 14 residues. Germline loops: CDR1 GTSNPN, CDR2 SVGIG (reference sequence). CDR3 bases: TGTGCCTGGAGTAAAGACAGTGTTAATTCACCCCTCCACTTT. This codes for CAWSKDSVNSPLHF.

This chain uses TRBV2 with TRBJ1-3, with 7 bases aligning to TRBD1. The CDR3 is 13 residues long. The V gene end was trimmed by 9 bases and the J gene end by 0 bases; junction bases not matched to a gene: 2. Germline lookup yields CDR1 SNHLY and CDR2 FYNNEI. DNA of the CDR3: TGTGCCAGGGACAGGTACTCTGGAAACACCATATATTTT. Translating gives CARDRYSGNTIYF.

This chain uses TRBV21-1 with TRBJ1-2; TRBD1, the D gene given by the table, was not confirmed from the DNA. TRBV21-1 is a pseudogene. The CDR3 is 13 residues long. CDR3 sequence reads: CATYGQEDYGYTF. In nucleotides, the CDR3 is TGTGCCACCTACGGACAGGAAGACTATGGCTACACCTTC.

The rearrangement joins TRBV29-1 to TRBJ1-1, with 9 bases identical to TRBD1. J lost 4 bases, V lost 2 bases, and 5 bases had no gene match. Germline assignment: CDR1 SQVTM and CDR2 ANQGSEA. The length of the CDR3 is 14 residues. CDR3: CSVETTGGVTEAFF. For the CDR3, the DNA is TGCAGCGTTGAAACGACAGGGGGGGTCACTGAAGCTTTCTTT. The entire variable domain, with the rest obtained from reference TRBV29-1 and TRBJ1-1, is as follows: SAVISQKPSRDICQRGTSLTIQCQVDSQVTMMFWYRQQPGQSLTLIATANQGSEATYESGFVIDKFPISRPNLTFSTLTVSNMSPEDSSIYLCSVETTGGVTEAFFGQGTRLTVV.

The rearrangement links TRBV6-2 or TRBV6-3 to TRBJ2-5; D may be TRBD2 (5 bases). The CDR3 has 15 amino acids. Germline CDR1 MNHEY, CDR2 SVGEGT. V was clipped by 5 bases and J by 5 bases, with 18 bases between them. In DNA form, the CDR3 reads TGTGCCAGCAGTCTCGGTCTCGGGGTATACGAGACCCAGTACTTC. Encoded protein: CASSLGLGVYETQYF.

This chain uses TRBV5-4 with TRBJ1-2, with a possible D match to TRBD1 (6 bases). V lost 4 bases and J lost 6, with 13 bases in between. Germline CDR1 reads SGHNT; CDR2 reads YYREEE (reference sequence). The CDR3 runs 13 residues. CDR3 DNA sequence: TGTGCCAGCAGCCCGCCCAGGGGCGATGGCTACACCTTC. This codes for CASSPPRGDGYTF.

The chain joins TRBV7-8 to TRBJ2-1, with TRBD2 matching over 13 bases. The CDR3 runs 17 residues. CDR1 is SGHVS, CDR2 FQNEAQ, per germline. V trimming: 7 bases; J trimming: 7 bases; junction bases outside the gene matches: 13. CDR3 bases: TGTGCCAGCATCCTAGGACTAGCGGGAGAGTCGGGGAATGAGCAGTTCTTC. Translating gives CASILGLAGESGNEQFF.

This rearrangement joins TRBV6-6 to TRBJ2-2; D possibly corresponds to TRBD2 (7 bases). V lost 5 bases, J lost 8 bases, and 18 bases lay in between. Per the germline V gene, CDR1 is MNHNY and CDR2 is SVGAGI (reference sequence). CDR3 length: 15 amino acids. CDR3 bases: TGTGCCAGCAGTATCAATGCCGGGGGGCCAGGGGAGCTGTTTTTT. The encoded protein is CASSINAGGPGELFF.

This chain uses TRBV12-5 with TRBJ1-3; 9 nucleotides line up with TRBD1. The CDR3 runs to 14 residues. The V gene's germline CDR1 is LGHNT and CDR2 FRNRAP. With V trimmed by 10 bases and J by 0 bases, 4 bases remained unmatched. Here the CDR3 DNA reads TGTGCTACACGACAGGGGGGCTCTGGAAACACCATATATTTT. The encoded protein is CATRQGGSGNTIYF.

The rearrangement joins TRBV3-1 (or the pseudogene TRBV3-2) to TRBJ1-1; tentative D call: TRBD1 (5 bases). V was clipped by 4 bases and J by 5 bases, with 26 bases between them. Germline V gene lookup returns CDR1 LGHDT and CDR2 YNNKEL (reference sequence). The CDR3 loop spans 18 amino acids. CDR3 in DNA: TGTGCCAGCAGCCCCAACCGGGGCGGGGCGCGGGGGAAGACTGAAGCTTTCTTT. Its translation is CASSPNRGGARGKTEAFF.

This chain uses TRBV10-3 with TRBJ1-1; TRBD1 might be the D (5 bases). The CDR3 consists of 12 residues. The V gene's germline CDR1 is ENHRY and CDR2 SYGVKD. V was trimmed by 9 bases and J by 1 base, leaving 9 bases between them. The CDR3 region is CAISQGNTEAFF. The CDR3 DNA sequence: TGTGCCATTAGCCAGGGGAACACTGAAGCTTTCTTT.

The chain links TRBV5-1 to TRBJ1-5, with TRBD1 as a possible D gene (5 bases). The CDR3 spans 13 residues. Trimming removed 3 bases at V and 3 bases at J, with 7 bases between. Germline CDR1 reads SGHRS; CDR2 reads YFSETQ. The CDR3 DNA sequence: TGCGCCAGCAGCTCAGGGTTCAATCAGCCCCAGCATTTT. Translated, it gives CASSSGFNQPQHF.

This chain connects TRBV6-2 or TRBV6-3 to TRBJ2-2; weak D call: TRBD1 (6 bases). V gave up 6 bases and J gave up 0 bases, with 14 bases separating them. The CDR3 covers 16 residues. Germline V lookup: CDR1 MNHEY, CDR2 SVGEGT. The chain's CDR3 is CASSRVPGANTGELFF. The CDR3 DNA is TGTGCCAGCAGCCGGGTTCCAGGGGCGAACACCGGGGAGCTGTTTTTT.